The subject of this entry is one T cell receptor (beta chain). The sample holds other DNA sequences that translate to the same CDR3. Germline CDR1 and CDR2: MNHNS and SASEGT. CDR3 length: 15 amino acids. The junction had 3 bases not matched to a gene; V was cut back by 3 bases and J by 4 bases. The data are from a study of blood T cell repertoires in COVID-19. Under the authors' procedure: Quantification of nucleated cells was approximated via reference gene primer amplification. Some clones are missing from TCRdb's copy, which holds only in-frame ones; the method was immunoSEQ multiplex PCR. V and J calls plus clone size are reproduced from that table; the DNA served to infer D and trimming. The sample records 90,000 to 150,000 clones, 60% to 85% being singletons.

This TCR was recovered from a human donor with acute or convalescent COVID-19. The donor label of this sample is uncertain. The sample was peripheral blood. The chain is built from TRBV6-1 and TRBJ2-6; 7 bases are a match to TRBD2. The CDR3 region has the DNA TGTGCCAGCAGTGAGCGGGGGTCCGGGGCCAACGTCCTGACTTTC. Translated: CASSERGSGANVLTF.